The sequence of this T cell receptor beta chain was determined in a study of blood T cell repertoires in COVID-19. About the research overall: The United States, Italy and Spain provided the acute and convalescent COVID-19 samples.

Generated by immunoSEQ multiplex PCR, the TCRdb table keeps only in-frame clones and is missing some. This table has about 180,000 clones, 89% appearing once. CDR1 MNHNS and CDR2 SASEGT come from the germline V gene. With V trimmed by 0 bases and J by 8 bases, 5 bases remained unmatched. This CDR3 is built from 14 residues. Sequencing used PBMCs or T cells enriched from blood (not recorded which). The sequence derives from a middle-aged woman with acute COVID-19. The J gene is TRBJ1-2, the V gene TRBV6-1, with 8 nucleotides matching TRBD1. This CDR3 is CASSEAGTGRGYTF. The DNA of the CDR3 is TGTGCCAGCAGTGAAGCCGGGACAGGACGCGGCTACACCTTC.